The clone carrying this TCR beta chain showed up just once. Its antigen is not identified. Second doses at about 4 or about 12 weeks were pooled. This sample is drawn from a study of T cell responses to AZD1222 COVID-19 vaccine. Broader study findings: Of the AZD1222 recipients, only 6 or 7 were seropositive at baseline. Two AZD1222 doses significantly raised spike-specific TCR breadth and depth over controls. No day 14 peak samples; only post-peak repertoires were characterized.

Only in-frame clones appear in the TCRdb table, and some are missing; sequencing was by immunoSEQ multiplex PCR. The table shows approximately 110,000 clones, with 70% to 90% occurring only once. CDR3 length: 14 amino acids. J was trimmed by 5 bases and V by 4 bases; bases with no gene match: 7. Germline-derived CDR1 and CDR2 are SGHNT and YYREEE (reference sequence). The sequence derives from an adult who received the AZD1222 COVID-19 vaccine. V and J are TRBV5-4 and TRBJ1-2; TRBD1 matches at 8 bases. Sequences were derived from peripheral blood, sampled 28 days after the second AZD1222 dose. This CDR3 reads CASSIDRGMYGYTF. The CDR3 DNA sequence: TGTGCCAGCAGCATCGACAGGGGAATGTATGGCTACACCTTC.